The 17 T cell receptor delta chains below were found in one sample sequenced in a study of gamma-delta T cells after stem cell transplantation. TCRdb re-identified clones in the RT-PCR reads via CATT. In the table there are 1,700 or so delta-chain clones, under 5% of which are singletons. The source material was gamma-delta T cells. The receptors derive from a human donor. It is not recorded whose cells these are; they may come from a transplant donor.

The CDR3 nucleotides are TGTGCCTGTGAATGTTTGGGGGATACGAAGTCCGATAAACTCATCTTT. Residues: CACECLGDTKSDKLIF. The chain recombines TRDV2 with TRDJ1, with 11 bases identical to TRDD3. The CDR3 has 16 amino acids. After removal of 4 bases from V and 3 bases from J, the junction contained 9 bases not matched to a gene. The germline CDR1 and CDR2 sequences are GEAIGNYY and EKD.

As to this clone: The protein that TCRdb holds for this DNA derives from a much larger clone and differs from the translated DNA at residue 5, which likely indicates a read error; the protein shown here is translated from the DNA. The CDR3 nucleotides read TGTGCCTGTGACGCCGTGTCGACTTCGCCCGATAAACTCATCTTT. Translating it yields CACDAVSTSPDKLIF. The chain is built from TRDV2 and TRDJ1; no definite D call. V was clipped by 3 bases and J by 3 bases, with 16 bases between them. The CDR3 has 15 residues. Germline CDR1 is GEAIGNYY and CDR2 is EKD.

Remarks on this clone: A far larger clone differs by one base, so this is likely a read error. The genes are TRDV2 and TRDJ3; 10 bases align to TRDD3. V was pared by 3 bases and J by 0 bases, with 7 bases of the junction left unmatched. The CDR3 is 19 residues long. Per the germline V gene, CDR1 is GEAIGNYY and CDR2 is EKD. CDR3 coding DNA: TGTGCCTGTGACGCCGTGGGGGATACACTCTCCTGGGACACCCGACAGATGTTTTTC. Translation gives CACDAVGDTLSWDTRQMFF.

Of note for this clone: This DNA's translation differs at residue 15 from TCRdb's protein, which comes from a much larger clone; a read error is likely, and the protein shown is translated from the DNA. The chain is built from TRDV2 and TRDJ1; 12 bases match TRDD3. The CDR3 consists of 17 residues. CDR1 and CDR2 from the germline V gene are GEAIGNYY and EKD. The CDR3 region has the DNA TGTGCCTGTGACCTGCTGGGGGATACGGGGTACACCGATAAACGCATCTTT. This codes for CACDLLGDTGYTDKRIF.

The V call is TRDV3, the J call TRDJ1; either TRDD2 or TRDD3 may supply D (6 bases each). Trimming removed 3 bases at V and 0 bases at J, with 23 bases between. Germline V gives CDR1 TVYSNPD, CDR2 GDNSRS (reference sequence). This CDR3 comprises 17 residues. In nucleotides, the CDR3 is TGTGCCTTGAAATCCTACCTGGGGATGGGGTACACCGATAAACTCATCTTT. Its translation: CALKSYLGMGYTDKLIF.

This clone was seen a few times. This likely reflects a read error, since a far larger clone is one base away. The chain links TRDV2 to TRDJ1; TRDD3 might be the D (6 bases). V lost 0 bases, J lost 0 bases, and 25 bases lay in between. The V gene's germline CDR1 is GEAIGNYY and CDR2 EKD. CDR3 size: 20 residues. In DNA, the CDR3 is TGTGCCTGTGACACCGTGGGGGCCTCACCGGAGGGCTTGTACACCGATAAACTCATCTTT. It translates to CACDTVGASPEGLYTDKLIF.

A note on this clone: A much bigger clone sits one base away, suggesting this may be a read error. This chain uses TRDV2 with TRDJ3; 10 bases line up with TRDD3. Looked up from germline, CDR1 is GEAIGNYY and CDR2 is EKD. This CDR3 comprises 20 residues. The CDR3 loop is CACDTLSGDTRACDTRQMFF. The CDR3, as DNA: TGTGCCTGTGACACCCTGTCGGGGGATACGCGAGCCTGTGACACCCGACAGATGTTTTTC.

Points on this clone: The translation of this DNA and the TCRdb protein of a much larger clone differ at residue 4, probably owing to a read error; the protein shown here is translated from the DNA. The chain has TRDV2 and TRDJ1; 8 bases fit TRDD3. Germline V CDR1 and CDR2: GEAIGNYY, EKD. CDR3 size: 16 residues. With 5 bases clipped from V and 0 bases from J, the junction kept 10 bases outside the gene matches. CDR3 DNA sequence: TGTGCCTGTGGCACGTACTGGGGGCCCGACACCGATAAACTCATCTTT. This encodes CACGTYWGPDTDKLIF.

The table lists this clone with a few counts. This clone may be a read error of a much larger clone one base away. J is TRDJ1 and V is TRDV2; no definite D call. V lost 2 bases and J lost 4, with 28 bases in between. Germline V gene data show CDR1 as GEAIGNYY and CDR2 as EKD. The CDR3 is 19 residues long. CDR3 sequence: CACDSLTPERDQRIDKLIF. The CDR3 region has the DNA TGTGCCTGTGACAGCCTAACTCCCGAGAGGGACCAGAGGATCGATAAACTCATCTTT.

This clone came up a few times. This DNA's translation and the protein TCRdb lists, from a much larger clone, do not match at residue 16, likely due to a read error; the protein shown is translated from the DNA. This rearrangement joins TRDV2 to TRDJ1; TRDD3 matches at 10 bases. The CDR3 consists of 19 residues. The germline gives CDR1 GEAIGNYY, CDR2 EKD. The CDR3, as DNA: TGTGCCTGTGACACGGTTACTGGGGGATCTGGGACGTACACCGATAACCTCATCTTT. Translated: CACDTVTGGSGTYTDNLIF.

This clone was detected a few times. A far larger clone lies a single base away; this is likely a read error. The sample carries other DNA sequences with the same CDR3. The chain uses TRDV2 and TRDJ1, with a weak D call TRDD3 (6 bases). The CDR3 extends over 18 amino acids. Germline CDR1 and CDR2: GEAIGNYY and EKD. The CDR3 region has the DNA TGTGCCTGTGACACGGTACCTGGGGTTCAACATAGGAGCGATAAACTCATCTTC. Translated, it gives CACDTVPGVQHRSDKLIF.

In this sample, this clone turned up a few times. A far larger clone is just one base off, so this is likely a read error. Other DNA sequences in this specimen translate into the identical CDR3. The chain combines TRDV1 with TRDJ1; perhaps D is TRDD2 or TRDD3 (8 bases each). Germline loops: CDR1 TSWWSYY, CDR2 QGS. The CDR3 consists of 22 residues. Trimming shortened V by 4 bases and J by 5 bases, and 38 bases separated the two germline ends. CDR3 sequence: CALGGPPSYSWGTQLTLDKLIF. The CDR3 DNA reads TGTGCTCTTGGGGGGCCCCCTTCCTATAGCTGGGGGACGCAACTTACCCTGGATAAACTCATCTTT.

By frequency in the sample, this clone is large. This specimen includes other DNA sequences encoding the same CDR3. The chain uses TRDV2 and TRDJ1; D gene unclear. V was shortened by 0 bases and J by 3 bases, with 10 bases between the two germline ends. CDR1 GEAIGNYY and CDR2 EKD come from the germline V gene. The CDR3 runs 14 residues. The CDR3 DNA sequence: TGTGCCTGTGACACCGTACCCATCGCCGATAAACTCATCTTT. It codes for CACDTVPIADKLIF.

This clone was counted between two and nine times. It differs at one base from a far larger clone, so likely a read error. Other DNA sequences in this sample translate to the same CDR3. The gene calls are TRDV2 and TRDJ1, with 8 nucleotides matching TRDD3. CDR3 length: 20 amino acids. Germline lookup yields CDR1 GEAIGNYY and CDR2 EKD. CDR3 amino acids: CACEPLTGGRTGLYTDKLIF. DNA of the CDR3: TGCGCCTGTGAGCCACTTACTGGGGGCCGAACTGGGTTATACACCGATAAACTCATCTTT.

Concerning this clone: A far more abundant clone sits one base away, making this likely a read error. This sample also contains other DNA sequences that code for the same CDR3. The CDR3 is CACDTILGDTSWDTRQMFF. The CDR3 DNA is TGTGCCTGCGACACAATACTGGGGGATACCTCCTGGGACACCCGACAGATGTTTTTC. The genes are TRDV2 and TRDJ3; 12 nucleotides agree with TRDD3. The CDR3 has 19 amino acids. Germline loops: CDR1 GEAIGNYY, CDR2 EKD.

Points on this clone: The protein TCRdb gives is from a much larger clone and does not agree with this DNA's translation at residue 3, likely a read error; the protein shown here comes from the DNA. The gene calls are TRDV2 and TRDJ1; TRDD3 agrees at 7 bases. The length of the CDR3 is 17 residues. Per the germline V gene, CDR1 is GEAIGNYY and CDR2 is EKD. The CDR3 region has the DNA TGTGCCCGTGACACCGTCCGAGCTCTGGGGGACACCGATAAACTCATCTTT. It is translated as CARDTVRALGDTDKLIF.

Notes on this clone: Only one base separates this from a far larger clonotype, so it likely reflects a read error. Other nucleotide sequences from this sample produce the same CDR3. The V gene is TRDV2, the J gene TRDJ1, with 7 bases that match TRDD3. The CDR3 loop spans 15 amino acids. Germline V gene data show CDR1 as GEAIGNYY and CDR2 as EKD. The CDR3 bases are TGTGCCTGTGACTTACTGGGGCCGCACACCGATAAACTCATCTTC. Translated: CACDLLGPHTDKLIF.